The rows below give T cell receptor beta chains drawn from one sample of a study of blood T cell repertoires in COVID-19. Clones were sequenced by immunoSEQ multiplex PCR, and TCRdb holds only the in-frame ones, with some missing. The repertoire holds about 87,000 clones, with about four fifths as singletons. Input material: peripheral blood. The receptor set was obtained from a woman between 65 and 79 years old with acute or convalescent COVID-19. The CDR3 runs from the conserved cysteine through the conserved F or W. The D gene is left open where the match is weak. Clone size is shown for a subset of rows, as once, few, many or a class of expanded clone.

V gene	J gene	clone size	D gene	CDR3 DNA	CDR3 protein
TRBV6-5	TRBJ1-2	.	.	TGTGCCAGCAGTCCCCCCGGGGGCTATGGCTACACCTTC	CASSPPGGYGYTF
TRBV9	TRBJ1-1	.	TRBD1	TGTGCCAGCAGCCCACCAAGACGACAGGGACTTAACGAAGCTTTCTTT	CASSPPRRQGLNEAFF
TRBV29-1	TRBJ1-1	once	.	TGCAGCGGGGAGGGGTTGATGAACACTGAAGCTTTCTTT	CSGEGLMNTEAFF
TRBV18	TRBJ2-3	.	TRBD2	TGTGCCAGCTCACGGGGAGGGGACACAGATACGCAGTATTTT	CASSRGGDTDTQYF
TRBV6-6	TRBJ1-1	.	.	TGTGCCAGCAGTCCTAAGCGCCCCCGAGGTAGAGGAAGGACTGAAGCTTTCTTT	CASSPKRPRGRGRTEAFF
TRBV28	TRBJ1-1	.	TRBD1	TGTGCCAGCAGGTCCAGGGGGCGAACATCGAACACTGAAGCTTTCTTT	CASRSRGRTSNTEAFF
TRBV18	TRBJ1-6	once	TRBD1	TGTGCCAGCTCACCCGGGACAGGATCGTTGGGTTCACCCCTCCACTTT	CASSPGTGSLGSPLHF
TRBV25-1	TRBJ1-2	few	.	TGTGCCAGCAGACGACAGGAAGAATCTTATGGCTACACCTTC	CASRRQEESYGYTF
TRBV5-6	TRBJ1-2	.	TRBD1	TGTGCCAGCAGCCGGCCAGGGGACAGGGACTACCTTAACTATGGCTACACCTTC	CASSRPGDRDYLNYGYTF
TRBV5-7	TRBJ2-1	.	TRBD1	TGTGCCAGCGGCCCTGGGACAGGGGGCTTAAATGAGCAGTTCTTC	CASGPGTGGLNEQFF
TRBV29-1	TRBJ1-2	once	TRBD1	TGCAGCGTTGAAATGGGGACAGGGGGAGAGGACTATGGCTACACCTTC	CSVEMGTGGEDYGYTF
TRBV9	TRBJ2-5	.	TRBD2	TGTGCCAGCAGCGTTACTAGCGGGGGGACCCTCCAAGAGACCCAGTACTTC	CASSVTSGGTLQETQYF
TRBV21-1	TRBJ1-1	.	.	TGTGCCAGCAGCAGAAAACCCATCCACAGGTTCTCTGAAGCTTTCTTT	CASSRKPIHRFSEAFF
TRBV5-4	TRBJ2-7	.	.	TGTGCCAGCAGCCTAGGAGGGACTCGGTCCTACGAGCAGTACTTC	CASSLGGTRSYEQYF
TRBV10-3	TRBJ1-1	.	.	TGTGCCATCTCCGGGGAATTCAATTCTGAAGCTTTCTTT	CAISGEFNSEAFF
TRBV7-9	TRBJ1-2	.	.	TGTGCCAGCAGCTTAGAGAGCTATGGCTACACCTTC	CASSLESYGYTF
TRBV5-4	TRBJ2-7	.	TRBD1	TGTGCCAGCAGCTCCATAGGGGACAGGAGGTTCTACGAGCAGTACTTC	CASSSIGDRRFYEQYF
TRBV10-2	TRBJ1-1	.	.	TGCGCCAGCACCCAACAGGGTCAGGGCACTGAAGCTTTCTTT	CASTQQGQGTEAFF
TRBV7-2	TRBJ1-5	.	TRBD1	TGTGCCAGCAGCCAAGCCCGGGACAGGGGTCAGAATTTT	CASSQARDRGQNF
TRBV3-1/TRBV3-2	TRBJ1-4	.	.	TGTGCCAGCAGCCATCACGGCTTGGAGGAAAAACTGTTTTTT	CASSHHGLEEKLFF
TRBV10-3	TRBJ2-5	.	.	TGTGCCATCAGTGGCACAGGCCAAGAGACCCAGTACTTC	CAISGTGQETQYF
TRBV7-2	TRBJ1-6	.	.	TGTGCCAGCAGCTACAGGATGAGGAATTCACCCCTCCACTTT	CASSYRMRNSPLHF
TRBV5-5	TRBJ2-5	.	TRBD2	TGTGCCAGCAGCTTAGCGGGGGGAAAAGAGACCCAGTACTTC	CASSLAGGKETQYF
TRBV7-9	TRBJ2-2	.	.	TGTGCCAGCAGCTTAATCAGTGCGAACACCGGGGAGCTGTTTTTT	CASSLISANTGELFF
TRBV19	TRBJ1-1	once	TRBD1	TGTGCCAGTAGTCGAGGGACAGGGTCTGTCTCGAACACTGAAGCTTTCTTT	CASSRGTGSVSNTEAFF
TRBV19	TRBJ1-1	.	.	TGTGCCAGTAATAGGGGGGGTGTCACTGAAGCTTTCTTT	CASNRGGVTEAFF
TRBV7-6	TRBJ1-1	.	.	TGTGCCAGCAGCAGCAAGGCTGGGGGGTTGAACACTGAAGCTTTCTTT	CASSSKAGGLNTEAFF
TRBV30	TRBJ2-7	.	.	TGTGCCTGGAGTGTTGAGCGCAGGGGCAGGGTGTACTTC	CAWSVERRGRVYF
TRBV28	TRBJ1-2	few	TRBD1	TGTGCCAGCAGTTCACCGGGACAGGGTTACTACTATGGCTACACCTTC	CASSSPGQGYYYGYTF
TRBV5-4	TRBJ2-1	once	TRBD2	TGTGCCAGCAGCTCACAGACTAGCGGGGGTACCAATGAGCAGTTCTTC	CASSSQTSGGTNEQFF
TRBV30	TRBJ1-3	.	.	TGTGCCTGGAGTGTAAAAGCGTTGAACACCATATATTTT	CAWSVKALNTIYF
TRBV6-5	TRBJ1-2	.	TRBD1	TGTGCCAGCATCGAGGGGGCGGACTATGGCTACACCTTC	CASIEGADYGYTF
TRBV11-3	TRBJ1-3	.	.	TGTGCCAGCAGCTCCCTCCAGGGAGGCTCTGGAAACACCATATATTTT	CASSSLQGGSGNTIYF
TRBV28	TRBJ1-4	.	.	TGTGCCAGCAGTTTGAGGTTGAACAGGGCTGTTGAAAAACTGTTTTTT	CASSLRLNRAVEKLFF
TRBV5-5	TRBJ1-5	.	TRBD1	TGTGCCAGCAGCGGTGGGGACAGCGGCCGCAATCAGCCCCAGCATTTT	CASSGGDSGRNQPQHF